Each of the 29 T cell receptor beta chains below was sequenced from the same sample in a study of response to subunit inactivated influenza vaccine. Each CDR3 protein gets one entry after TCRdb re-called the RT-PCR reads with MiXCR. Here the sample spans about 780,000 distinct CDR3 sequences, approximately 17% being singletons. The specimen comprised PBMCs from blood, sampled 4 to 6 days after vaccination. Receptor source: a man aged 50-59 years who received an inactivated influenza vaccine.

This clonotype appeared a few times. This sequence joins TRBV25-1 and TRBJ1-5; D ambiguous. The germline V gene has CDR1 MGHDK and CDR2 SYGVNS. The CDR3 covers 15 residues. V was shortened by 6 bases and J by 0 bases, with 12 bases between the two germline ends. CDR3 amino acids: CASRRESPSNQPQHF. DNA for the CDR3: TGTGCCAGCAGGAGGGAGTCCCCTAGCAATCAGCCCCAGCATTTT. Full variable domain (missing parts from reference TRBV25-1 and TRBJ1-5): EADIYQTPRYLVIGTGKKITLECSQTMGHDKMYWYQQDPGMELHLIHYSYGVNSTEKGDLSSESTVSRIRTEHFPLTLESARPSHTSQYLCASRRESPSNQPQHFGDGTRLSIL.

The chain carries TRBV6-4 and TRBJ2-5; D gene ambiguous. Trimming took 3 bases from V and 3 from J, leaving 5 bases between them. Germline V gene sequence: CDR1 MRHNA, CDR2 SNTAGT. The length of the CDR3 is 12 residues. CDR3 sequence: CASSEREETQYF. In DNA form, the CDR3 reads TGTGCCAGCAGTGAAAGGGAAGAGACCCAGTACTTC.

This sequence joins TRBV15 and TRBJ2-5; D gene uncertain. The CDR3 extends over 15 amino acids. Trimming removed 0 bases from V and 3 bases from J, with 11 bases in between. CDR1 and CDR2 from the germline V gene are LNHNV and YYDKDF (reference sequence). CDR3 DNA: TGTGCCACCAGCAGAGATCGAAGGGCGGAAGAGACCCAGTACTTC. It translates to CATSRDRRAEETQYF.

This clonotype was seen at least ten times. The genes are TRBV29-1 and TRBJ1-1; no clear D gene. V was cut by 8 bases and J by 2 bases, with 15 bases left in between. CDR3 length: 13 amino acids. Germline loops: CDR1 SQVTM, CDR2 ANQGSEA. CDR3 DNA sequence: TGCAGCCTTCGAAAGTCCCTCAACACTGAAGCTTTCTTT. Amino acids: CSLRKSLNTEAFF.

This clonotype was seen repeatedly, ten times or more. The chain uses TRBV20-1 and TRBJ2-7; D ambiguous. Germline CDR1 is DFQATT and CDR2 is SNEGSKA (reference sequence). There are 16 residues in the CDR3. Trimming removed 0 bases from V and 2 bases from J, with 17 bases in between. The CDR3 spells CSARDSLGVRAYEQYF. CDR3 bases: TGCAGTGCTAGAGATTCATTGGGTGTACGAGCCTACGAGCAGTACTTC.

The CDR3 coding sequence is TGTGCCAGCAGCTTCGGGACGCGGGCTTTCTTT. Translation gives CASSFGTRAFF. V is TRBV11-2 and J is TRBJ1-1, with TRBD1 as a possible D gene (5 bases). V was trimmed by 3 bases and J by 11 bases, leaving 10 bases between them. This CDR3 is 11 amino acids long. Germline CDR1 SGHAT, CDR2 FQNNGV.

This clonotype came up a few times. V and J are TRBV12-3 or TRBV12-4 and TRBJ2-2, with TRBD2 matching over 8 bases. The ends lost 7 bases at V and 0 bases at J; junction bases unmatched: 4. CDR3 length: 15 amino acids. The chain's CDR3 is CASNPGGANTGELFF. CDR3 in DNA: TGTGCCAGCAACCCCGGGGGGGCGAACACCGGGGAGCTGTTTTTT.

V usage is TRBV27 and J usage is TRBJ2-7; D possibly corresponds to TRBD2 (5 bases). V lost 7 bases, J lost 3 bases, and 16 bases lay in between. Germline CDR1 reads MNHEY; CDR2 reads SMNVEV (reference sequence). This CDR3 has 14 residues. The CDR3 spells CASKGTGIHYEQYF. The CDR3 coding sequence is TGTGCCAGCAAAGGAACCGGGATACACTACGAGCAGTACTTC.

This clonotype was observed a few times. The rearrangement uses TRBV7-2 and TRBJ2-1; no clear D. The germline V gene encodes CDR1 SGHTA and CDR2 FQGNSA. The CDR3 has 13 amino acids. V lost 2 bases and J lost 6, with 8 bases in between. DNA for the CDR3: TGTGCCAGCAGCTTATCGCAGACCAATGAGCAGTTCTTC. Translation: CASSLSQTNEQFF.

This clonotype was recorded a few times. The chain is built from TRBV9 and TRBJ2-1; D remains unclear. Looked up from germline, CDR1 is SGDLS and CDR2 is YYNGEE. V shed 2 bases and J shed 3 bases, with 12 bases lying between them. CDR3 length: 15 amino acids. The CDR3 DNA is TGTGCCAGCAGCGTCAGCCCGGAGCGCTACAATGAGCAGTTCTTC. Its protein is CASSVSPERYNEQFF.

This clonotype was found a few times. The V call is TRBV6-5, the J call TRBJ2-2; TRBD2 is a possible D gene (5 bases). This CDR3 region has 14 residues. Trimming shortened V by 3 bases and J by 4 bases, and 9 bases separated the two germline ends. CDR1 is MNHEY and CDR2 is SVGAGI in the germline V gene. The CDR3 region is CASSYGSSTGELFF. The CDR3 bases are TGTGCCAGCAGTTATGGGAGTAGCACCGGGGAGCTGTTTTTT.

This clonotype was detected only a few times. The chain combines TRBV27 with TRBJ1-5; 9 nucleotides agree with TRBD1. The CDR3 is 16 amino acids. The V and J ends lost 4 bases and 7 bases, in that order; junction bases with no gene match: 11. CDR1 is MNHEY and CDR2 is SMNVEV in the germline V gene (reference sequence). CDR3 residues: CASSSGNRGRPQPQHF. CDR3 in DNA: TGTGCCAGCAGTTCGGGGAACAGGGGGCGCCCCCAGCCCCAGCATTTT.

The CDR3 nucleotides are TGCGCCAGCAGCCAGGACCGGGACATCCACGAGCAGTACTTC. Translation gives CASSQDRDIHEQYF. V gene TRBV4-3 combines with J gene TRBJ2-7, with D perhaps TRBD1 (6 bases). Deletions cut 3 bases from V and 5 bases from J, with 14 bases between. The CDR3 is 14 residues long. Germline CDR1 is LGHNA and CDR2 is YSLEER.

The chain couples TRBV6-1 to TRBJ2-1; 14 nucleotides agree with TRBD2. With 6 bases clipped from V and 4 bases from J, the junction kept 8 bases outside the gene matches. The CDR3 consists of 17 residues. Germline V CDR1 and CDR2: MNHNS, SASEGT. The CDR3 reads CASSLNRLAGGYNEQFF. CDR3 sequence (DNA): TGTGCCAGCAGCCTCAACAGACTAGCGGGAGGGTACAATGAGCAGTTCTTC.

J is TRBJ2-1 and V is TRBV7-2, with 8 positions matching TRBD2. The CDR3 runs to 15 residues. J was trimmed by 7 bases and V by 3 bases; bases with no gene match: 8. Per the germline V gene, CDR1 is SGHTA and CDR2 is FQGNSA. The CDR3: CASSFESGRANEQFF. For the CDR3, the DNA is TGTGCCAGCAGCTTCGAAAGCGGGAGAGCTAATGAGCAGTTCTTC.

This clonotype has just a few counts. The V call is TRBV7-2, the J call TRBJ2-5; 9 positions match TRBD2. V trimming: 3 bases; J trimming: 9 bases; junction bases outside the gene matches: 14. The CDR3 is 16 amino acids. Germline-derived CDR1 and CDR2 are SGHTA and FQGNSA. CDR3 residues: CASSLWEAGGIGAQYF. CDR3 sequence (DNA): TGTGCCAGCAGCTTGTGGGAAGCGGGGGGTATCGGGGCCCAGTACTTC.

There are a few counts of this clonotype. The chain uses TRBV6-2 or TRBV6-3 and TRBJ1-1; TRBD1 might be the D (5 bases). The CDR3 is 17 amino acids. Looked up from germline, CDR1 is MNHEY and CDR2 is SVGEGT. V was clipped by 2 bases and J by 1 base, with 17 bases between them. CDR3 in amino acids: CASSYGQGRGRNTEAFF. DNA for the CDR3: TGTGCCAGCAGTTACGGGCAGGGCCGGGGACGGAACACTGAAGCTTTCTTT.

A few counts support this clonotype. The CDR3 loop is CASSLGSDNNSPLHF. The CDR3 nucleotides read TGCGCCAGCAGCTTGGGCTCTGACAATAATTCACCCCTCCACTTT. The rearrangement links TRBV5-1 to TRBJ1-6; D uncertain. The CDR3 contains 15 residues. Trimming left V 0 bases short and J 5 bases short, with 9 bases between. Germline V CDR1 and CDR2: SGHRS, YFSETQ.

This clonotype was detected only a few times. The chain employs TRBV12-3 or TRBV12-4 and TRBJ2-5; D remains ambiguous. The CDR3 runs 15 residues. V was cut by 2 bases and J by 5 bases, with 15 bases left in between. CDR3 sequence: CASSLRKAGRETQYF. CDR3 sequence (DNA): TGTGCCAGCAGTTTAAGGAAGGCCGGCAGGGAGACCCAGTACTTC.

The chain carries TRBV7-2 and TRBJ2-3, with D possibly being TRBD1 or TRBD2 (5 bases each). Germline V CDR1 and CDR2: SGHTA, FQGNSA. Trimming removed 1 base at V and 2 bases at J, with 10 bases between. CDR3 length equals 15 residues. The CDR3 nucleotides are TGTGCCAGCAGCTTAGACGGGACGAACACAGATACGCAGTATTTT. It yields the protein CASSLDGTNTDTQYF.

The genes are TRBV15 and TRBJ2-2; maybe TRBD1 (5 bases). CDR3 length: 16 residues. The germline CDR1 and CDR2 sequences are LNHNV and YYDKDF (reference sequence). V was pared by 0 bases and J by 1 base, with 9 bases between. DNA of the CDR3: TGTGCCACCAGCAGAGAAGCCACAGGGAACACCGGGGAGCTGTTTTTT. It yields the protein CATSREATGNTGELFF.

This chain links TRBV20-1 with TRBJ2-7, with 9 bases that match TRBD1. Unmatched junction bases numbered 8, after V lost 2 bases and J lost 6 bases. CDR1 and CDR2 from the germline V gene are DFQATT and SNEGSKA (reference sequence). This CDR3 has 14 residues. The CDR3 nucleotides read TGCAGTGCTAGATCTCCGACAGGGGGGCGCGAGCAGTACTTC. Translation gives CSARSPTGGREQYF.

This clonotype turned up a few times. A junction boundary mismatches the germline segment, possibly from a read error. The V and J genes are TRBV7-7 and TRBJ2-2; D is possibly TRBD1 (6 bases). Looked up from germline, CDR1 is SSHAT and CDR2 is FNYEAQ (reference sequence). The CDR3 runs 14 residues. CDR3 region: CASSPTGWTGELFF. The CDR3 DNA reads as TGTGCTAGCAGCCCCACAGGGTGGACCGGGGAGCTGTTTTTT. The entire variable domain, with the rest obtained from reference TRBV7-7 and TRBJ2-2, is as follows: GAGVSQSPRYKVTKRGQDVTLRCDPISSHATLYWYQQALGQGPEFLTYFNYEAQPDKSGLPSDRFSAERPEGSISTLTIQRTEQRDSAMYRCASSPTGWTGELFFGEGSRLTVL.

This clonotype has a handful of counts. V usage is TRBV4-1 and J usage is TRBJ2-3, with 14 bases aligning to TRBD2. CDR3 length: 19 residues. Germline CDR1 reads MGHRA; CDR2 reads YSYEKL. With V trimmed by 5 bases and J by 3 bases, 13 bases remained unmatched. The CDR3 sequence is CASSGRLAGGPGLTDTQYF. CDR3 DNA: TGCGCCAGCAGCGGGCGACTAGCGGGGGGGCCGGGTCTGACAGATACGCAGTATTTT.

The V and J genes are TRBV4-2 and TRBJ2-4; TRBD2 aligns across 8 bases. This CDR3 region has 16 residues. The V gene's germline CDR1 is LGHNA and CDR2 YNFKEQ. V shed 4 bases and J 8 bases; nucleotides not matched to a gene: 13. The CDR3 DNA reads as TGTGCCAGCAGCCCCATCGGTTCGGGGGGGCAGGACATTCAGTACTTC. It encodes CASSPIGSGGQDIQYF.

The V gene is TRBV6-5, the J gene TRBJ2-3; 7 positions match TRBD1. V lost 5 bases and J lost 10; bases outside the gene matches: 9. CDR3 size: 13 residues. The germline V gene has CDR1 MNHEY and CDR2 SVGAGI. The CDR3 is CASSPSRGTAQYF. DNA of the CDR3: TGTGCCAGCAGTCCTTCTCGAGGGACAGCGCAGTATTTT.

A few counts support this clonotype. The chain carries TRBV6-5 and TRBJ2-1; 7 nucleotides match TRBD2. Germline-derived CDR1 and CDR2 are MNHEY and SVGAGI. The CDR3 is 15 amino acids. V was pared by 4 bases and J by 4 bases, with 7 bases of the junction left unmatched. CDR3 protein: CASSSRTRQYNEQFF. Written as DNA, the CDR3 is TGTGCCAGCAGTTCCCGGACTAGACAGTACAATGAGCAGTTCTTC.

This chain connects TRBV6-2 or TRBV6-3 to TRBJ2-5; TRBD2 agrees at 7 bases. The CDR3 loop spans 13 amino acids. The germline V gene has CDR1 MNHEY and CDR2 SVGEGT. V was clipped by 8 bases and J by 0 bases; unmatched bases: 3. The CDR3 DNA is TGTGCCAGCTTGAGCGGGGACCAAGAGACCCAGTACTTC. Residues: CASLSGDQETQYF.

The V gene is TRBV20-1, the J gene TRBJ2-3, with 7 bases identical to TRBD1. The trim removed 0 bases at V and 5 bases at J, leaving 11 bases unmatched. The CDR3 has 16 amino acids. The germline CDR1 and CDR2 sequences are DFQATT and SNEGSKA (reference sequence). CDR3 in amino acids: CSARDPGTGVLDTQYF. The DNA of the CDR3 is TGCAGTGCTAGAGATCCCGGCACAGGGGTCTTAGATACGCAGTATTTT.